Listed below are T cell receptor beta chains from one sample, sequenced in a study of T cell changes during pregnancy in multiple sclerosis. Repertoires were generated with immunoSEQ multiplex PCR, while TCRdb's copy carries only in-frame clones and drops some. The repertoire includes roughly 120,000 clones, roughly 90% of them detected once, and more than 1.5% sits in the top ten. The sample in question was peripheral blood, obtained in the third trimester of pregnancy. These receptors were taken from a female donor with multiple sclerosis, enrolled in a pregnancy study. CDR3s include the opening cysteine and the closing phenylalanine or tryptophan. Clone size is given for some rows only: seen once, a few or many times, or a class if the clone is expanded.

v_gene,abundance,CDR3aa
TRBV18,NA,CASSPLGLAEETQYF
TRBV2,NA,CASREQGSSGNTIYF
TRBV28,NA,CASSKARQGPTEAFF
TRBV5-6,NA,CASRGGDYGYTF
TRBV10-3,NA,CAISGALAGSTDTQYF
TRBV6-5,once,CASSPGTGGTEAFF
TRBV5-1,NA,CASSLVGNPNYGYTF
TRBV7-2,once,CASSLWTGAYEQYF
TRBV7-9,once,CASSPGQGRTEAFF
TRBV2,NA,CASSEMRMGQGVIGELFF
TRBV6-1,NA,CASSALFGGEAFF
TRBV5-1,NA,CASSLGPQGEKNIQYF
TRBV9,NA,CASSVGGMEYEQYF
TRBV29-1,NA,CSVVLTGANVLTF
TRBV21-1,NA,CASSTKKGHGEQYF
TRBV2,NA,CASSDRDNEKLFF
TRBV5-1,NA,CASSSDYSSTDTQYF
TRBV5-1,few,CASSLEIAENTEAFF
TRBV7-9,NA,CASSLVVRPTDTNEKLFF
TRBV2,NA,CASNGKGDTEAFF
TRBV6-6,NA,CASSYSAEGYGYTF
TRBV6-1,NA,CASSEGSGGRQPQHF
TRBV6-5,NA,CASSERWRETQYF
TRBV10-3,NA,CAISESTFPGDTEAFF
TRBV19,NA,CASSPVDAGANVLTF
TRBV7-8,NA,CASSLQGLTGNTIYF
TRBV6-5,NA,CASSYPGTHEQFF
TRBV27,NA,CASSYGAGAYEQYF
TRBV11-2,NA,CASSLEVRNTEAFF